The clone carrying this T cell receptor (beta chain) appeared once. Original handling: Reference gene primer amplification gave estimated nucleated cell counts. The data were produced by immunoSEQ multiplex PCR, yet TCRdb's version contains in-frame clones alone and is incomplete. That table is the source of V, J and clone size, and D and trimming were worked out from the DNA. The sample shows about 410,000 clones, 89% of them seen only once. The sample belongs to a study of blood T cell repertoires in COVID-19. The wider study: Samples came from the United States, Italy and Spain, spanning acute and convalescent COVID-19. From T cells, B-cell-depleted T cells, or PBMCs came the material, which was cDNA or gDNA.

The CDR3 is 17 amino acids. Germline values: CDR1 SGHDT, CDR2 YYEEEE. With 0 bases removed from V and 2 bases from J, the gap between germline ends came to 15 bases. During active infection, Seattle patients enrolled and were then monitored through disease. The sample consisted of peripheral blood. This clonotype originated in a woman aged 40 to 50 with COVID-19, enrolled during active disease. The gene calls are TRBV5-6 and TRBJ1-3; D might be TRBD1 (6 bases). The CDR3 coding sequence is TGTGCCAGCAGCTTGGACTCAGGGGCCCCAGCTGGAAACACCATATATTTT. Encoded protein: CASSLDSGAPAGNTIYF. Supplemented by reference TRBV5-6 and TRBJ1-3, the full variable domain reads DAGVTQSPTHLIKTRGQQVTLRCSPKSGHDTVSWYQQALGQGPQFIFQYYEEEERQRGNFPDRFSGHQFPNYSSELNVNALLLGDSALYLCASSLDSGAPAGNTIYFGEGSWLTVV.